This T cell receptor (beta chain) was profiled in a study of blood T cell repertoires in COVID-19. The V and J ends lost 4 bases and 0 bases respectively, with 7 bases between them. Germline V CDR1 and CDR2: SGHNT, YYREEE (reference sequence). The CDR3 runs 14 residues. How the authors handled the data: Cell counts per sample came from amplifying reference gene primers. Sequencing was performed with immunoSEQ multiplex PCR; in TCRdb, only in-frame clones are kept and a portion is missing. V, J and clone size derive from that table, while D and trimming were established from the DNA sequence. Among roughly 250,000 clones listed, about four fifths were seen once.

Sequencing was done on a sample of peripheral blood. This clonotype was obtained from a woman aged 80 or older with acute or convalescent COVID-19. The rearrangement uses TRBV5-4 and TRBJ2-2; no definite D call. This CDR3 reads CASSQDTNTGELFF. The CDR3 DNA is TGTGCCAGCAGCCAGGATACGAACACCGGGGAGCTGTTTTTT.